A single sample gave rise to the 18 T cell receptor beta chains below, sequenced in a study of blood T cell repertoires in COVID-19. TCRdb's table, derived via immunoSEQ multiplex PCR, lists solely in-frame clones and lacks some. This sample carries roughly 260,000 clones, around four fifths of them seen once, and the ten largest clones take over 3.5%. The source material was peripheral blood. Receptor source: a woman in her 70s with acute or convalescent COVID-19.

The chain recombines TRBV19 with TRBJ2-3; possibly TRBD1 for D (6 bases). The CDR3 runs 16 residues. Germline-derived CDR1 and CDR2 are LNHDA and SQIVND (reference sequence). The V and J ends lost 6 bases and 1 base respectively, with 17 bases between them. CDR3 residues: CASSYTSGARTDTQYF. CDR3 coding DNA: TGTGCCAGTAGCTATACCTCAGGGGCCCGCACAGATACGCAGTATTTT.

J is TRBJ2-7 and V is TRBV6-5, with D tentatively TRBD2 (5 bases). The V end lost 6 bases, the J end lost 3 bases, and 18 bases lay between the germline ends. CDR3 length equals 15 residues. CDR1 is MNHEY, CDR2 SVGAGI, per germline. The CDR3 region has the DNA TGTGCCAGCAGCAGCGATATATCCGGGAACTACGAGCAGTACTTC. This translates into CASSSDISGNYEQYF.

The chain couples TRBV2 to TRBJ2-1; 10 nucleotides agree with TRBD2. Unmatched junction bases numbered 13, after V lost 7 bases and J lost 13 bases. The germline V gene encodes CDR1 SNHLY and CDR2 FYNNEI. This CDR3 is 14 amino acids long. This CDR3 reads CASTGSSGGQSQFF. The CDR3 bases are TGTGCCAGCACGGGGTCTAGCGGGGGCCAAAGTCAGTTCTTC.

This clone was observed once. This chain joins TRBV6-1 and TRBJ2-3; the D is unclear. Germline CDR1 MNHNS, CDR2 SASEGT. V was pared by 0 bases and J by 6 bases, with 16 bases between. The CDR3 is made up of 16 amino acids. CDR3 sequence (DNA): TGTGCCAGCAGTGAAGCTCAAGCCCGTCGCGGCGATACGCAGTATTTT. It is translated as CASSEAQARRGDTQYF.

The chain recombines TRBV10-3 with TRBJ2-1; 8 nucleotides match TRBD2. Germline loops: CDR1 ENHRY, CDR2 SYGVKD. This CDR3 spans 11 amino acids. The chain's CDR3 is CVTGGAYEQFF. Here the CDR3 DNA reads TGTGTCACCGGGGGGGCGTATGAGCAGTTCTTC.

The chain joins TRBV12-5 to TRBJ1-2; D perhaps matches TRBD1 (5 bases). Germline V gives CDR1 LGHNT, CDR2 FRNRAP. The CDR3 has 13 residues. V lost 7 bases to trimming and J lost 3 bases, with 12 bases between them. This CDR3 reads CASARGGDYGYTF. The CDR3 DNA reads as TGTGCTAGTGCCCGGGGGGGGGACTATGGCTACACCTTC.

The chain links TRBV27 to TRBJ1-5; 7 bases map to TRBD1. Per germline, CDR1 MNHEY and CDR2 SMNVEV (reference sequence). V gave up 6 bases and J gave up 3 bases; unmatched junction bases: 11. The CDR3 is made up of 16 amino acids. In DNA form, the CDR3 reads TGTGCCAGCAGGGGACAGATGGGAGGTTTCAATCAGCCCCAGCATTTT. Amino acids: CASRGQMGGFNQPQHF.

The gene calls are TRBV5-4 and TRBJ1-2; 7 bases match TRBD1. After removal of 4 bases from V and 3 bases from J, the junction contained 3 bases not matched to a gene. The germline V gene encodes CDR1 SGHNT and CDR2 YYREEE (reference sequence). This CDR3 spans 13 amino acids. CDR3 amino acids: CASSTQGYYGYTF. The CDR3 coding sequence is TGTGCCAGCAGCACACAGGGGTACTATGGCTACACCTTC.

The rearrangement uses TRBV2 and TRBJ1-5; D perhaps matches TRBD1 (5 bases). The V end was cut by 6 bases, the J end by 2 bases, with 14 bases between. From germline, CDR1 is SNHLY and CDR2 FYNNEI. There are 15 residues in the CDR3. CDR3 residues: CASRGQGGGNQPQHF. The DNA for the CDR3 is TGTGCCAGCAGGGGCCAGGGTGGGGGCAATCAGCCCCAGCATTTT.

This chain links TRBV7-2 with TRBJ1-1; tentatively, D is TRBD1 (5 bases). Germline CDR1 SGHTA, CDR2 FQGNSA. The CDR3 totals 15 residues. V was pared by 7 bases and J by 0 bases, with 15 bases between. Here the CDR3 reads CASTLGDLVNTEAFF. The CDR3 DNA reads TGTGCCAGCACCCTAGGGGATTTGGTGAACACTGAAGCTTTCTTT.

This clone was seen more than once but under ten times. This chain links TRBV6-1 with TRBJ1-1; 7 nucleotides align to TRBD1. V shed 3 bases, J shed 0 bases, and the junction held 4 bases outside the gene matches. From germline, CDR1 is MNHNS and CDR2 SASEGT. The CDR3 is 15 residues long. CDR3 nucleotide sequence: TGTGCCAGCAGTGATGGGACAGATATGAACACTGAAGCTTTCTTT. Amino acids: CASSDGTDMNTEAFF.

Here the CDR3 DNA reads TGTGCCAGCTCACCAGGGGCAGGGGGCGTCAAAAACATTCAGTACTTC. Amino acid sequence: CASSPGAGGVKNIQYF. This sequence joins TRBV18 and TRBJ2-4, with 8 bases lining up with TRBD1. V lost 2 bases, J lost 3 bases, and 6 bases stayed unmatched. This CDR3 has 16 amino acids. The germline V gene has CDR1 KGHSH and CDR2 LQKENI.

J is TRBJ2-3 and V is TRBV10-1; 8 positions agree with TRBD1. The CDR3 consists of 15 residues. J was trimmed by 0 bases and V by 2 bases; bases with no gene match: 1. Looked up from germline, CDR1 is WNHNN and CDR2 is SYGVQD (reference sequence). Here the CDR3 DNA reads TGCGCCAGCAGTGAGACAGGGGGAAGCACAGATACGCAGTATTTT. This gives the protein CASSETGGSTDTQYF.

The chain carries TRBV7-9 and TRBJ1-2, with 8 bases fitting TRBD1. V was clipped by 5 bases and J by 1 base; unmatched bases: 6. Germline V gene sequence: CDR1 SEHNR, CDR2 FQNEAQ (reference sequence). The CDR3 totals 15 residues. In DNA form, the CDR3 reads TGTGCCAGCAGCCTCGGGACAGGCAGTAACTATGGCTACACCTTC. It is translated as CASSLGTGSNYGYTF.

The J gene is TRBJ2-7, the V gene TRBV11-3; weak D call: TRBD1 (6 bases). The ends were cut back, 2 bases at V and 5 bases at J, with 13 bases in the middle. The CDR3 has 14 residues. The V gene's germline CDR1 is SGHNT and CDR2 YENEEA. The CDR3 spells CASSLLGAADEQYF. Written as DNA, the CDR3 is TGTGCCAGCAGCTTACTGGGGGCGGCTGACGAGCAGTACTTC. Full variable domain (missing parts from reference TRBV11-3 and TRBJ2-7): EAGVVQSPRYKIIEKKQPVAFWCNPISGHNTLYWYLQNLGQGPELLIRYENEEAVDDSQLPKDRFSAERLKGVDSTLKIQPAELGDSAVYLCASSLLGAADEQYFGPGTRLTVT.

J is TRBJ2-4 and V is TRBV10-2; unclear D gene. Trimming shortened V by 4 bases and J by 9 bases, and 10 bases separated the two germline ends. This CDR3 contains 12 residues. Germline V gene data show CDR1 as WSHSY and CDR2 as SAAADI. DNA of the CDR3: TGCGCCAGCAGTGCTGGGCAAAGCATTCAGTACTTC. This gives the protein CASSAGQSIQYF.

The chain couples TRBV5-1 to TRBJ1-1, with a tentative D call TRBD1 (5 bases). Germline V gene lookup returns CDR1 SGHRS and CDR2 YFSETQ. V lost 6 bases and J lost 2, with 17 bases in between. The CDR3 spans 15 residues. The CDR3 coding sequence is TGCGCCAGCACCCCAGGTCACAGGATTAACACTGAAGCTTTCTTT. Its translation: CASTPGHRINTEAFF.

V is TRBV5-1 and J is TRBJ2-5, with TRBD2 matching 7 bases. CDR1 is SGHRS and CDR2 is YFSETQ in the germline V gene. Unmatched junction bases numbered 6, after V lost 2 bases and J lost 5 bases. The CDR3 runs to 14 residues. DNA of the CDR3: TGCGCCAGCAGCTTTGCGGGGGTCGGTGAGACCCAGTACTTC. It yields the protein CASSFAGVGETQYF.